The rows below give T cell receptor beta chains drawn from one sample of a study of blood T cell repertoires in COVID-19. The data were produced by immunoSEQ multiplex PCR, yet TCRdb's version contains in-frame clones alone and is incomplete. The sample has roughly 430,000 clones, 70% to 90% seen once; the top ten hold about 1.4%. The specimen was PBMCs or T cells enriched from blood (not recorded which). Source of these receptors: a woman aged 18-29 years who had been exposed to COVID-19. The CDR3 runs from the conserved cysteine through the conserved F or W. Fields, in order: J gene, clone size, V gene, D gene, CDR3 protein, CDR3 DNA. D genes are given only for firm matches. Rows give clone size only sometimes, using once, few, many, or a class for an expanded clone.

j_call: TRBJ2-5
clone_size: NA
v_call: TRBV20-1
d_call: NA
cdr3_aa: CSAGLGETQYF
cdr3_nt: TGCAGTGCTGGACTGGGGGAGACCCAGTACTTC

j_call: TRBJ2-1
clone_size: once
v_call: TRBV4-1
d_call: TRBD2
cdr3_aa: CASSQVPPYETSGYDEQFF
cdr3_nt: TGCGCCAGCAGCCAAGTGCCCCCCTACGAGACTAGCGGGTATGATGAGCAGTTCTTC

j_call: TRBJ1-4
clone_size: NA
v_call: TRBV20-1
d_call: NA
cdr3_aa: CSASEATANEKLFF
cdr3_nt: TGCAGTGCTAGTGAAGCGACGGCTAATGAAAAACTGTTTTTT

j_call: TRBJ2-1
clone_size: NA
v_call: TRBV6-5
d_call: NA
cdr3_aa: CASSYSSLREEQFF
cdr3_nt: TGTGCCAGCAGTTACTCGTCCCTACGGGAGGAGCAGTTCTTC

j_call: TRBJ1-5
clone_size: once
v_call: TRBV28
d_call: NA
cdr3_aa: CASSLGGAINQPQHF
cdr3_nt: TGTGCCAGCAGTTTAGGGGGGGCGATCAATCAGCCCCAGCATTTT

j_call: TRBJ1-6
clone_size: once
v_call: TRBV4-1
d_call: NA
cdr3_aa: CASSQMEVSPLHF
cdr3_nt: TGCGCCAGCAGCCAAATGGAGGTATCACCCCTCCACTTT

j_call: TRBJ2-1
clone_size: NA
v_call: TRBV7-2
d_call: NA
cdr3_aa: CASSWLGGGNEQFF
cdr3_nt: TGTGCCAGCAGCTGGCTGGGAGGTGGCAATGAGCAGTTCTTC

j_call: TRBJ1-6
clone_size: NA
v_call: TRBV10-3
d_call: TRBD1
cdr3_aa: CAISVDRAPLHF
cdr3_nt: TGTGCCATCAGTGTGGACAGGGCACCCCTCCACTTT

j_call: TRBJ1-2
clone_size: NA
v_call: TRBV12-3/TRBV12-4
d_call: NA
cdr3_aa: CASSLRSYGYTF
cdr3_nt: TGTGCCAGCAGTTTAAGGAGCTATGGCTACACCTTC

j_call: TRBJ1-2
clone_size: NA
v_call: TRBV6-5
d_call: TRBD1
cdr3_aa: CASRTPDRANYGYTF
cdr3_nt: TGTGCCAGCAGGACCCCGGACAGGGCAAACTATGGCTACACCTTC